One TCR beta chain is described in this entry. The sample has other DNA sequences that encode this CDR3 too. The CDR3 is 12 amino acids. Germline CDR1 and CDR2: KGHSH and LQKENI. V lost 3 bases, J lost 3 bases, and 6 bases lay in between. The entry originates in a study of blood T cell repertoires in COVID-19. The table came from immunoSEQ multiplex PCR; TCRdb's copy has only in-frame clones and leaves some out. The table records a few hundred thousand clones, more than 75% of them present only once. V is TRBV18 and J is TRBJ2-7; D ambiguous. The material sequenced was PBMCs or T cells enriched from blood (not recorded which). The clonotype was recovered from a man aged 25-40 years in a cohort exposed to, infected with or recovered from COVID-19 (not recorded which). CDR3 residues: CASSPGNYEQYF. In nucleotides, the CDR3 is TGTGCCAGCTCACCTGGCAACTACGAGCAGTACTTC.